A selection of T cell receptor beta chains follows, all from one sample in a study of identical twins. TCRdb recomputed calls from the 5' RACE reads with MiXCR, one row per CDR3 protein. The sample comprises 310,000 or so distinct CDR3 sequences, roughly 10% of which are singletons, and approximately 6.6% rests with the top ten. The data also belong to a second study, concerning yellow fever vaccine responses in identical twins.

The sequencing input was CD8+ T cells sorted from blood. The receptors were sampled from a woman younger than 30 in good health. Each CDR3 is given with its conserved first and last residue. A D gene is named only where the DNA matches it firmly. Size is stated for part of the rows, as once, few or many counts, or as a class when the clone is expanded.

CDR3: CASSEREGASGANVLTF
DNA: TGTGCCAGCAGTGAAAGGGAGGGGGCCTCTGGGGCCAACGTCCTGACTTTC
V: TRBV2
D: -
J: TRBJ2-6
size: many

CDR3: CATTTGFSPLHF
DNA: TGTGCCACCACCACAGGGTTCTCACCCCTCCACTTT
V: TRBV15
D: -
J: TRBJ1-6
size: many

CDR3: CASSPDRESSYEQYF
DNA: TGTGCCAGCAGCCCCGACAGGGAGAGCTCCTACGAGCAGTACTTC
V: TRBV6-1
D: TRBD1
J: TRBJ2-7
size: -

CDR3: CASSSLMGSYDVTQYF
DNA: TGTGCCAGCAGCTCCCTCATGGGTAGTTATGACGTTACGCAGTATTTT
V: TRBV7-9
D: -
J: TRBJ2-3
size: many

CDR3: CASTSPGYNEQFF
DNA: TGTGCCAGTACATCCCCGGGATACAATGAGCAGTTCTTC
V: TRBV19
D: -
J: TRBJ2-1
size: few

CDR3: CSARDRVSGNGEQFF
DNA: TGCAGTGCTAGAGATCGGGTTAGCGGGAACGGTGAGCAGTTCTTC
V: TRBV20-1
D: TRBD2
J: TRBJ2-1
size: -

CDR3: CASSTTRDRMGGYTF
DNA: TGTGCCAGCAGCACCACCCGGGACAGGATGGGTGGCTACACCTTC
V: TRBV7-9
D: TRBD1
J: TRBJ1-2
size: few

CDR3: CSVNYGYTF
DNA: TGCAGTGTTAACTATGGCTACACCTTC
V: TRBV20-1
D: -
J: TRBJ1-2
size: -

CDR3: CASSYSNFGGSYEQYF
DNA: TGTGCCAGCAGTTACTCGAATTTCGGGGGCTCCTACGAGCAGTACTTC
V: TRBV6-2/TRBV6-3
D: -
J: TRBJ2-7
size: many

CDR3: CASSNYRAVANEQYF
DNA: TGTGCCAGCAGCAATTACCGGGCCGTAGCTAACGAGCAGTACTTC
V: TRBV7-8
D: -
J: TRBJ2-7
size: many

CDR3: CASSLGRTDTQYF
DNA: TGTGCCAGCAGCTTAGGTCGTACAGATACGCAGTATTTT
V: TRBV5-6
D: -
J: TRBJ2-3
size: many

CDR3: CASSLDWDRGRYEQYF
DNA: TGTGCCAGCAGCTTAGACTGGGACAGGGGGCGGTACGAGCAGTACTTC
V: TRBV13
D: TRBD1
J: TRBJ2-7
size: few

CDR3: CASSQTPGQGADEQYF
DNA: TGCGCCAGCAGCCAAACCCCGGGACAGGGGGCGGACGAGCAGTACTTC
V: TRBV4-3
D: TRBD1
J: TRBJ2-7
size: medium-sized

CDR3: CASSILAGGADTQYF
DNA: TGTGCCAGCAGCATCCTAGCGGGAGGCGCAGATACGCAGTATTTT
V: TRBV6-1
D: TRBD2
J: TRBJ2-3
size: -